This is a list of T cell receptor beta chains from one sample in a study of T-cell reconstitution after alpha-beta-depleted transplantation in children. TCRdb ran MiXCR on the PCR reads and lists one entry per CDR3 protein. This table holds just under 550,000 distinct CDR3 sequences, about a sixth found once. Sample: PBMCs from the stem cell graft donor, taken from the stem cell graft. Source of these receptors: a human donor who donated a stem cell graft to a child with acute lymphoblastic leukemia. The CDR3 runs from the conserved cysteine through the conserved F or W. A D gene is named only where the DNA matches it firmly. A clone size is listed for some rows: how often the clone was seen (once, few, many), or a class if it is expanded.

>.|TRBJ2-7|.|TRBV12-3/TRBV12-4|11
TGTGCCAGCAGTTTTTCCGGCACCGCGTACTTC
CASSFSGTAYF
>.|TRBJ2-5|few|TRBV25-1|15
TGTGCCAGCAGTGACTGGAACAATCGACAAGAGACCCAGTACTTC
CASSDWNNRQETQYF
>.|TRBJ2-5|few|TRBV20-1|12
TGCAGTGCAGGCGGGAACCAAGAGACCCAGTACTTC
CSAGGNQETQYF
>.|TRBJ1-1|many|TRBV29-1|11
TGCAGTACGGACTACAACACTGAAGCTTTCTTT
CSTDYNTEAFF
>.|TRBJ2-7|few|TRBV7-2|15
TGTGCCAGCAGCTTAGGCCCCCCCGGCTTATACGAGCAGTACTTC
CASSLGPPGLYEQYF
>TRBD2|TRBJ2-1|.|TRBV5-1|17
TGCGCCAGCAGCTTGGAACCTAGCGGGAGTGCAATCGGTGAGCAGTTCTTC
CASSLEPSGSAIGEQFF
>.|TRBJ1-6|few|TRBV6-5|15
TGTGCCAGCAGTTACTCGGGCAGTTATAATTCACCCCTCCACTTT
CASSYSGSYNSPLHF
>.|TRBJ2-7|few|TRBV4-1|13
TGCGCCAGCAGCCAAGATGTAGTCGAAGAGCAGTACTTC
CASSQDVVEEQYF
>.|TRBJ2-7|few|TRBV29-1|11
TGCAGCGTTGAAACGGGCTACGAGCAGTACTTC
CSVETGYEQYF
>.|TRBJ2-1|few|TRBV10-1|15
TGCGCCAGCAGTGATGGGGACCTGGAGGTCCCTGAGCAGTTCTTC
CASSDGDLEVPEQFF
>.|TRBJ2-5|.|TRBV7-6|16
TGTGCCAGCAGCCGTTTAGAGGGGGACTTACAAGAGACCCAGTACTTC
CASSRLEGDLQETQYF
>.|TRBJ2-3|few|TRBV18|14
TGTGCCAGCTCACCACCGGTAGGCACAGATACGCAGTATTTT
CASSPPVGTDTQYF
>.|TRBJ1-4|few|TRBV5-1|14
TGCGCCAGCAGCCACCGGGATCTTAATGAAAAACTGTTTTTT
CASSHRDLNEKLFF
>.|TRBJ1-5|.|TRBV20-1|16
TGCAGTGCTAGACCCCGGCAGGGATTGGGCAATCAGCCCCAGCATTTT
CSARPRQGLGNQPQHF
>TRBD1|TRBJ2-7|.|TRBV7-6|17
TGTGCCAGCAGCTTAGGACCCGGGACAGGGAACTCCTACGAGCAGTACTTC
CASSLGPGTGNSYEQYF
>.|TRBJ2-1|.|TRBV11-2|15
TGTGCCAGCAGCCTCGGGGGAGAGGTGGTGAATGAGCAGTTCTTC
CASSLGGEVVNEQFF
>TRBD2|TRBJ2-7|few|TRBV20-1|14
TGCAGTGCTATGGGTAGCGGGAGGGGACACGAGCAGTACTTC
CSAMGSGRGHEQYF
>.|TRBJ1-2|many|TRBV20-1|12
TGCAGTGCTAGTACAGGCCCAGAGATCTACACCTTC
CSASTGPEIYTF
>.|TRBJ1-2|.|TRBV27|13
TGTGCCAGCAGTTTGGGACCACTCTCTGGCTACACCTTC
CASSLGPLSGYTF
>TRBD1|TRBJ2-1|few|TRBV19|16
TGTGCCAGTAGTCTTTCCCGGACAGGGGGCCGGAATGAGCAGTTCTTC
CASSLSRTGGRNEQFF
>.|TRBJ2-7|.|TRBV10-2|13
TGCGCCAGCGGGGGGCAGAACAGCTACGAGCAGTACTTC
CASGGQNSYEQYF
>TRBD1|TRBJ2-1|few|TRBV6-1|14
TGTGCCAGCAGCCGGACAGGGTCCATCAATGAGCAGTTCTTC
CASSRTGSINEQFF
>TRBD1|TRBJ2-7|.|TRBV27|16
TGTGCCAGCAGTCTTCATAGACAGGGGGCTGGGTACGAGCAGTACTTC
CASSLHRQGAGYEQYF
>.|TRBJ1-1|few|TRBV4-1|16
TGCGCCAGCAGCCAAGCCCCTGGAATTATGAACACTGAAGCTTTCTTT
CASSQAPGIMNTEAFF
>.|TRBJ2-7|.|TRBV7-9|15
TGTGCCAGCAGCTGGGACCGGGCCACTTCCTACGAGCAGTACTTC
CASSWDRATSYEQYF
>.|TRBJ1-2|.|TRBV10-2|13
TGCGCCAGCAGTGAGCGAGGGAACTATGGCTACACCTTC
CASSERGNYGYTF
>.|TRBJ2-7|.|TRBV20-1|12
TGCAGTGCCCCATCCCCCTCCTACGAGCAGTACTTC
CSAPSPSYEQYF
>.|TRBJ1-2|few|TRBV6-1|14
TGTGCCAGCAGTGAAGAGGCTGCGTATTATGGCTACACCTTC
CASSEEAAYYGYTF
>.|TRBJ1-2|few|TRBV25-1|16
TGTGCCAGCAGGACCGACGGTCTCTTGGGGGGCTATGGCTACACCTTC
CASRTDGLLGGYGYTF
>TRBD2|TRBJ2-5|few|TRBV12-3/TRBV12-4|14
TGTGCCAGCAGACGGACTAGCGGCATGCAGACCCAGTACTTC
CASRRTSGMQTQYF
>.|TRBJ1-3|few|TRBV11-2|15
TGTGCCAGCAGCTTTCGCAGGGCCTCTGGAAACACCATATATTTT
CASSFRRASGNTIYF
>.|TRBJ2-1|.|TRBV14|13
TGTGCCAGCAGCCAAGACCGAAGACTCGAGCAGTTCTTC
CASSQDRRLEQFF
>TRBD2|TRBJ2-3|.|TRBV12-3/TRBV12-4|18
TGTGCCAGCAGTTTAATTAGAGGACTAGCGGGACCCACAGATACGCAGTATTTT
CASSLIRGLAGPTDTQYF
>TRBD2|TRBJ2-1|.|TRBV24-1|16
TGTGCCACCAGTGACGGCGGGACTAGCCCTCGGAATGAGCAGTTCTTC
CATSDGGTSPRNEQFF
>.|TRBJ1-1|.|TRBV30|12
TGTGCCTGGAGTGAGTATGGGACTGAAGCTTTCTTT
CAWSEYGTEAFF
>.|TRBJ2-5|few|TRBV20-1|13
TGCAGTGCTAGAGACGGAGGGTCAGAGACCCATTACTTC
CSARDGGSETHYF
>.|TRBJ2-3|.|TRBV12-1|15
TGTGCCAGCAGCTTTGCGGGACTTAACACAGATACGCAGTATTTT
CASSFAGLNTDTQYF
>.|TRBJ2-4|.|TRBV11-1|12
TGTGCCAGCAGCTTAAAGGGAAACATTCAGTACTTC
CASSLKGNIQYF
>.|TRBJ1-4|few|TRBV2|16
TGTGCCAGCAGTGAAACTTCTGAGGGGACTAATGAAAAACTGTTTTTT
CASSETSEGTNEKLFF
>.|TRBJ1-2|.|TRBV29-1|14
TGCAGCGTTGAAGATCGGCGGTCCAACTATGGCTACACCTTC
CSVEDRRSNYGYTF
>.|TRBJ2-1|many|TRBV5-1|11
TGCGCCAGCAGCGAGGGTAATGAGCAGTTCTTC
CASSEGNEQFF
>.|TRBJ2-7|.|TRBV5-1|12
TGCGCCAGCAGCTTGAAAGTGCACGAGCAGTACTTC
CASSLKVHEQYF
>.|TRBJ2-3|few|TRBV20-1|13
TGCAGTGCTAGTGGCGGAAGCACAGATACGCAGTATTTT
CSASGGSTDTQYF
>TRBD2|TRBJ2-1|few|TRBV29-1|15
TGCAGCGCCCTAGACCGGACTAGCGGGAGTCACACCCACGTCTTC
CSALDRTSGSHTHVF
>.|TRBJ2-2|.|TRBV5-1|17
TGCGCCAGCAGCTTGGATCAGGTCCGAGTACCTACCGGGGAGCTGTTTTTT
CASSLDQVRVPTGELFF
>.|TRBJ1-1|few|TRBV5-1|13
TGCGCCAGCGCACCGGGCCTTCACACTGAAGCTTTCTTT
CASAPGLHTEAFF
>.|TRBJ1-2|.|TRBV5-1|13
TGCGCCAGCAGCGCAGGTTACGACTATGGCTACACCTTC
CASSAGYDYGYTF
>TRBD2|TRBJ2-3|once|TRBV7-9|17
TGTGCCAGCAGCCCATCCCAGCGGGAGGGCCGTGCAGATACGCAGTATTTT
CASSPSQREGRADTQYF
>.|TRBJ1-4|.|TRBV20-1|14
TGCAGTGCTCCTTACTGGGACCCTAACGAAAAACTGTTTTTT
CSAPYWDPNEKLFF
>.|TRBJ2-1|few|TRBV7-9|17
TGTGCCAGCAGCTTAGGGAGGGCGTCCAGCTCCTACAATGAGCAGTTCTTC
CASSLGRASSSYNEQFF
>.|TRBJ2-6|few|TRBV5-1|19
TGCGCCAGCAGCTTGGGGCGGGGAGGGGGCGCCTCTGGGGCCAACGTCCTGACTTTC
CASSLGRGGGASGANVLTF
>.|TRBJ2-2|.|TRBV6-1|17
TGTGCCAGCAGACTCTACCCGGGACTCGTTAACACCGGGGAGCTGTTTTTT
CASRLYPGLVNTGELFF
>.|TRBJ2-1|few|TRBV18|12
TGTGCCAGCTCACCCTCAGGAAGGGAGCAGTTCTTC
CASSPSGREQFF
>TRBD2|TRBJ2-7|.|TRBV4-1|14
TGCGCCAGCAGCCCTCCGACTAGCGACTACGAGCAGTACTTC
CASSPPTSDYEQYF
>TRBD1|TRBJ2-5|few|TRBV6-1|15
TGTGCCAGCAGTGAAGGACAGGGGGCTTCAGAGACCCAGTACTTC
CASSEGQGASETQYF
>TRBD1|TRBJ1-1|.|TRBV9|16
TGTGCCAGCAGCGTAGTGCAGGGGGCTGGATGGACTGAAGCTTTCTTT
CASSVVQGAGWTEAFF
>.|TRBJ1-2|few|TRBV20-1|16
TGCAGTGCTAGAGTGAGTGGGTCTAATAATAACTATGGCTACACCTTC
CSARVSGSNNNYGYTF
>.|TRBJ1-1|few|TRBV7-9|12
TGTGCCAGCAGCTTAGAAGGTGCGGGAGCTTTCTTT
CASSLEGAGAFF
>.|TRBJ2-7|.|TRBV27|13
TGTGCCAGCAGTGCACAGCTCTCCTACGAGCAGTACTTC
CASSAQLSYEQYF